The clone carrying this T cell receptor (beta chain) appeared a few times. The antigen remains unidentified. V was pared by 2 bases and J by 3 bases, with 6 bases of the junction left unmatched. Germline V lookup: CDR1 SGHAT, CDR2 FQNNGV. The CDR3 contains 17 residues. Amplification targeted TCR beta CDR3 regions from RNA transcripts. HTBI primers drove first-round RT-PCR of the TCR CDR3. One entry per CDR3 protein results from TCRdb running MiXCR on the multiplex PCR reads. Of 530,000 or so distinct CDR3 sequences listed, 40% to 55% are singletons. Stable Graves' hyperthyroidism meant no ophthalmopathy progression within 18 months. Patients were excluded because of uncontrolled infection, other autoimmune disease, pregnancy or lactation. These data are taken from a study of T cells in Graves' hyperthyroidism and ophthalmopathy. Findings and caveats of the study: Most clonotypes that expanded in the thyroid above 0.001 also showed up in blood. The model made its ophthalmopathy prediction, and onset followed a median approximately 6.5 months later.

This chain connects TRBV11-2 to TRBJ2-5; TRBD2 matches 13 bases. Sequences were obtained from peripheral blood or thyroid tissue (not recorded which). The receptor comes from a woman aged 18-29 years with Graves' hyperthyroidism. The CDR3 region is CASSLTYTSGREETQYF. The CDR3 DNA reads TGTGCCAGCAGCTTAACCTATACTAGCGGGAGGGAAGAGACCCAGTACTTC. The full variable domain, rest sourced from reference TRBV11-2 and TRBJ2-5, is EAGVAQSPRYKIIEKRQSVAFWCNPISGHATLYWYQQILGQGPKLLIQFQNNGVVDDSQLPKDRFSAERLKGVDSTLKIQPAKLEDSAVYLCASSLTYTSGREETQYFGPGTRLLVL.